The 2 T cell receptor beta chains below come from one sample, sequenced in a study of human T cells and chemical hapten exposure. Indicated time point: patch test 1, 2 weeks after DPC sensitization. Regarding treatment: therapeutic diphenylcyclopropenone sensitization with weekly scalp DPC. TCRdb ran MiXCR on the RACE reads and lists one entry per CDR3 protein. The sample shows about 69,000 distinct CDR3 sequences, 32% of them seen only once. The specimen was whole blood, collected in connection with sensitization to the hapten diphenylcyclopropenone (DPC). The receptors originated from a man aged 35-49 years with alopecia areata. Some clones in this sample may be carry-over from other donors' samples.

This clonotype showed up just a few times. The rearrangement links TRBV2 to TRBJ2-5; D gene ambiguous. The germline V gene has CDR1 SNHLY and CDR2 FYNNEI. The V end was cut by 5 bases, the J end by 13 bases, with 14 bases between. The CDR3 is 11 residues long. This CDR3 reads CASSSLASPYF. The CDR3 bases are TGTGCCAGCAGTTCCCTCGCGTCGCCGTACTTC.

This clonotype was seen a few times. The V call is TRBV12-3 or TRBV12-4, the J call TRBJ2-3; 7 nucleotides line up with TRBD2. This CDR3 contains 15 residues. V was pared by 5 bases and J by 3 bases, with 8 bases of the junction left unmatched. The CDR3 protein is CASSTQRGGTDTQYF. The CDR3 DNA reads as TGTGCCAGCAGTACTCAGCGGGGAGGGACAGATACGCAGTATTTT.